The 18 T cell receptor beta chains below all came from one sample that was sequenced in a study of blood T cell repertoires in COVID-19. Sequencing used immunoSEQ multiplex PCR; TCRdb keeps in-frame clones, though not all of them. The table records a few hundred thousand clones, approximately 89% of them present only once. Sequencing input: peripheral blood. The receptors here all came from a woman in her twenties or thirties with COVID-19, enrolled during active disease.

This rearrangement joins TRBV21-1 to TRBJ1-3. TRBV21-1 is a documented pseudogene. The CDR3 spans 16 residues. CDR3 amino acids: CASSKSREHSGNTIYF. CDR3 coding DNA: TGTGCCAGCAGCAAATCCCGGGAGCACTCTGGAAACACCATATATTTT.

V usage is TRBV28 and J usage is TRBJ2-7, with a possible D match to TRBD1 (8 bases). Germline V gene data show CDR1 as MDHEN and CDR2 as SYDVKM. V lost 5 bases to trimming and J lost 2 bases, with 19 bases between them. CDR3 size: 16 residues. CDR3 sequence: CASSTGGGPLTYEQYF. The CDR3 nucleotides are TGTGCCAGCAGTACAGGGGGGGGGCCCCTTACCTACGAGCAGTACTTC.

The J gene is TRBJ2-1, the V gene TRBV14, with 8 bases identical to TRBD2. V dropped 1 base and J dropped 2; count of bases not matched to a gene: 7. The CDR3 sequence is 17 residues long. Per germline, CDR1 SGHDN and CDR2 FVKESK. DNA of the CDR3: TGTGCCAGCAGCCAAGTTCCCGGGAGGGGAGCCTACAATGAGCAGTTCTTC. Protein sequence: CASSQVPGRGAYNEQFF.

The rearrangement links TRBV25-1 to TRBJ1-2; tentatively, D is TRBD1 (5 bases). Germline CDR1 MGHDK, CDR2 SYGVNS. V lost 2 bases and J lost 4, with 14 bases in between. This CDR3 has 15 residues. The DNA for the CDR3 is TGTGCCAGCAGTGAAGTGGGAGGGGCGGCCTATGGCTACACCTTC. This gives the protein CASSEVGGAAYGYTF.

The V gene is TRBV6-5, the J gene TRBJ2-5; maybe TRBD2 (5 bases). Germline CDR1 MNHEY, CDR2 SVGAGI. There are 15 residues in the CDR3. The V end was cut by 4 bases, the J end by 3 bases, with 15 bases between. This CDR3 is CASSSPPGREETQYF. In DNA form, the CDR3 reads TGTGCCAGCAGTTCCCCCCCGGGAAGGGAAGAGACCCAGTACTTC.

The chain recombines TRBV20-1 with TRBJ2-7; 10 nucleotides agree with TRBD2. Germline V gene lookup returns CDR1 DFQATT and CDR2 SNEGSKA (reference sequence). The CDR3 is 15 amino acids. V lost 3 bases, J lost 4 bases, and 9 bases stayed unmatched. The chain's CDR3 is CSASPLAGAAYEQYF. The CDR3 region has the DNA TGCAGTGCTAGTCCCCTAGCGGGAGCAGCGTACGAGCAGTACTTC.

The V and J genes are TRBV11-3 and TRBJ2-1, with 8 bases identical to TRBD2. V shed 1 base, J shed 1 base, and the junction held 6 bases outside the gene matches. Germline CDR1 and CDR2: SGHNT and YENEEA. The CDR3 is 17 residues long. The CDR3, as DNA: TGTGCCAGCAGCTTAGGCATAGCGGGACCTTCCTACAATGAGCAGTTCTTC. Encoded protein: CASSLGIAGPSYNEQFF. Full variable domain (missing parts from reference TRBV11-3 and TRBJ2-1): EAGVVQSPRYKIIEKKQPVAFWCNPISGHNTLYWYLQNLGQGPELLIRYENEEAVDDSQLPKDRFSAERLKGVDSTLKIQPAELGDSAVYLCASSLGIAGPSYNEQFFGPGTRLTVL.

This clone was counted once. V usage is TRBV6-6 and J usage is TRBJ2-7; possibly TRBD2 for D (6 bases). The CDR3 extends over 16 amino acids. Trimming left V 2 bases short and J 4 bases short, with 18 bases between. Germline CDR1 and CDR2: MNHNY and SVGAGI (reference sequence). The CDR3 coding sequence is TGTGCCAGCAGTTACGGAGCGGGCCTCACCCAGTACGAGCAGTACTTC. Protein: CASSYGAGLTQYEQYF.

The chain couples TRBV6-5 to TRBJ1-5, with D possibly TRBD1 on 5 matching bases. Germline V lookup: CDR1 MNHEY, CDR2 SVGAGI. V shed 8 bases and J shed 4 bases, with 12 bases lying between them. The length of the CDR3 is 13 residues. The CDR3 loop is CASLDTFNQPQHF. Written as DNA, the CDR3 is TGTGCCAGCTTGGACACCTTTAATCAGCCCCAGCATTTT.

The chain combines TRBV6-2 or TRBV6-3 with TRBJ1-1, with D perhaps matching TRBD1 (6 bases). Trimming shortened V by 5 bases and J by 7 bases, and 11 bases separated the two germline ends. The CDR3 covers 12 residues. From germline, CDR1 is MNHEY and CDR2 SVGEGT. Written as DNA, the CDR3 is TGTGCCAGCAGTAAAGACAGGTTTGAAGCTTTCTTT. It is translated as CASSKDRFEAFF.

The rearrangement links TRBV7-2 to TRBJ1-2, with TRBD1 matching 9 bases. This CDR3 contains 14 residues. With 3 bases clipped from V and 4 bases from J, the junction kept 3 bases outside the gene matches. From germline, CDR1 is SGHTA and CDR2 FQGNSA. The CDR3 nucleotides read TGTGCCAGCAGCTTGAACAGGGGGCCCTATGGCTACACCTTC. Amino acids: CASSLNRGPYGYTF.

V usage is TRBV9 and J usage is TRBJ2-3, with D unclear. V dropped 0 bases and J dropped 0 bases, with 8 bases sitting between them. CDR1 is SGDLS and CDR2 is YYNGEE in the germline V gene. The CDR3 length is 15 residues. This CDR3 reads CASSVGVISTDTQYF. The DNA of the CDR3 is TGTGCCAGCAGCGTAGGAGTTATTAGCACAGATACGCAGTATTTT.

The chain has TRBV14 and TRBJ1-2; D unclear. V shed 2 bases and J shed 4 bases, with 8 bases lying between them. The CDR3 is made up of 13 amino acids. The germline CDR1 and CDR2 sequences are SGHDN and FVKESK. The CDR3 reads CASSQLNFYGYTF. Here the CDR3 DNA reads TGTGCCAGCAGCCAACTTAATTTCTATGGCTACACCTTC.

J is TRBJ2-7 and V is TRBV5-1; TRBD2 matches 10 bases. Germline V gene lookup returns CDR1 SGHRS and CDR2 YFSETQ. The CDR3 totals 16 residues. V shed 0 bases and J 5 bases; nucleotides not matched to a gene: 8. The CDR3 reads CASSLAGASGSHEQYF. CDR3 coding DNA: TGCGCCAGCAGCTTGGCCGGGGCTAGCGGGAGCCACGAGCAGTACTTC.

The CDR3 DNA follows: TGTGCCTGGAGTGTATGGGGAGGAGTCTCCTACGAGCAGTACTTC. Protein product: CAWSVWGGVSYEQYF. The chain is built from TRBV30 and TRBJ2-7; maybe TRBD2 (6 bases). The length of the CDR3 is 15 residues. The germline CDR1 and CDR2 sequences are GTSNPN and SVGIG (reference sequence). The V end lost 0 bases, the J end lost 0 bases, and 12 bases lay between the germline ends. Variable domain in full (rest from reference TRBV30 and TRBJ2-7): SQTIHQWPATLVQPVGSPLSLECTVEGTSNPNLYWYRQAAGRGLQLLFYSVGIGQISSEVPQNLSASRPQDRQFILSSKKLLLSDSGFYLCAWSVWGGVSYEQYFGPGTRLTVT.

This rearrangement joins TRBV18 to TRBJ1-2, with a possible D match to TRBD1 (5 bases). V was cut by 4 bases and J by 0 bases, with 9 bases left in between. CDR1 KGHSH and CDR2 LQKENI come from the germline V gene. This CDR3 has 14 residues. The DNA for the CDR3 is TGTGCCAGCTCACAAATCAGGGCTAACTATGGCTACACCTTC. It codes for CASSQIRANYGYTF.

The chain uses TRBV2 and TRBJ1-6; D unresolved. CDR3 length equals 13 residues. Looked up from germline, CDR1 is SNHLY and CDR2 is FYNNEI. V was shortened by 8 bases and J by 8 bases, with 13 bases between the two germline ends. CDR3 sequence: CASYRETHSPLHF. The CDR3 coding sequence is TGTGCCAGCTACCGGGAGACGCATTCACCCCTCCACTTT. Full variable domain (remainder filled in from reference TRBV2 and TRBJ1-6): EPEVTQTPSHQVTQMGQEVILRCVPISNHLYFYWYRQILGQKVEFLVSFYNNEISEKSEIFDDQFSVERPDGSNFTLKIRSTKLEDSAMYFCASYRETHSPLHFGNGTRLTVT.

This sequence joins TRBV28 and TRBJ1-4; 12 nucleotides align to TRBD1. Germline CDR1 and CDR2: MDHEN and SYDVKM. V gave up 6 bases and J gave up 5 bases; unmatched junction bases: 19. CDR3 length equals 20 residues. The CDR3 loop reads CASSPTGTGGVGRRNEKLFF. CDR3 nucleotide sequence: TGTGCCAGCAGCCCTACCGGGACAGGGGGCGTTGGACGGCGAAATGAAAAACTGTTTTTT.